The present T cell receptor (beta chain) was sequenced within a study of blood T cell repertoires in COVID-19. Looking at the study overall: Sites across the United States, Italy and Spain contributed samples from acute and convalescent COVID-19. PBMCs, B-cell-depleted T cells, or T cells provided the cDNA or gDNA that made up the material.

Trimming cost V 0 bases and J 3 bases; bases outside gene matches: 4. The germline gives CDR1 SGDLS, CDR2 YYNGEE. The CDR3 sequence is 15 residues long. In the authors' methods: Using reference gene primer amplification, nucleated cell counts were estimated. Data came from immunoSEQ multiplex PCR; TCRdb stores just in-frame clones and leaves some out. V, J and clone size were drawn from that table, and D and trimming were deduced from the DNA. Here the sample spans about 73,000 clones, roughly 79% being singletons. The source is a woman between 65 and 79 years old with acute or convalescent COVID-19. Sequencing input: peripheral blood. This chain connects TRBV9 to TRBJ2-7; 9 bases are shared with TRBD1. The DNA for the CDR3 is TGTGCCAGCAGCGTAGACGGGACAGGGTACTACGAGCAGTACTTC. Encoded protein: CASSVDGTGYYEQYF.